These 3 T cell receptor beta chains came from one sample sequenced in a study of T cell repertoires in cytomegalovirus infection (dated by TCRdb to between 2017 and 2020). Which antigens these TCRs recognize remains unknown. In the paper's terms, the treatment or condition label means: in vitro stimulation with specific CMV peptide epitopes to enrich CMV-specific T cells. Sequencer: Illumina HiSeq 1500. In TCRdb, the public reads were trimmed at Q25 with fastp and aligned with MiXCR, with productive beta chains retained. Each record represents a unique CDR3 protein, reported with the most common genes and DNA among its rows. This sample comprises about 770,000 distinct CDR3 sequences, roughly 28% of them detected only once. The ten largest make up under 15% of the sample. The material was cultured CD8+ T cells from PBMCs, obtained from culture after CMV antigen stimulation. Receptors originate from a human donor in good health (CMV status not recorded). Some clones in this sample may be carry-over from other donors' samples.

This clonotype was counted only a few times. CDR3 coding DNA: TGTGCCAGCAGTTACATGGGGTACCACACAGATACGCAGTATTTT. Translated, it gives CASSYMGYHTDTQYF. The V call is TRBV6-5, the J call TRBJ2-3; D gene uncertain. The CDR3 sequence is 15 residues long. Germline V gene lookup returns CDR1 MNHEY and CDR2 SVGAGI. The V end lost 2 bases, the J end lost 2 bases, and 11 bases lay between the germline ends.

This clonotype has more than one count but fewer than ten. The chain carries TRBV7-6 and TRBJ2-2; 8 nucleotides line up with TRBD1. V dropped 1 base and J dropped 7; count of bases not matched to a gene: 17. Germline V CDR1 and CDR2: SGHVS, FNYEAQ. This CDR3 region has 19 residues. In nucleotides, the CDR3 is TGTGCCAGCAGCTTAGGACCCGGTTCCCCCCAGGGGGCCGGCGGGGAGCTGTTTTTT. Amino acids: CASSLGPGSPQGAGGELFF.

This clonotype was counted a few times. Its ends do not fully match the called genes, so a read error is possible. The J gene is TRBJ1-5, the V gene TRBV7-8, with unresolved D. The CDR3 runs to 14 residues. Germline assignment: CDR1 SGHVS and CDR2 FQNEAQ. CDR3 residues: CASNLNSVNQPQHF. CDR3 in DNA: TGTGCCAGCAACTTAAACAGCGTTAATCAGCCCCAGCATTTT.